This entry is about one T cell receptor (beta chain). Random-hexamer reverse transcription was applied to roughly 0.45 to 1 ug RNA. Amplification of TCR beta CDR3 was carried out by immunoSEQ multiplex PCR, which covered 54 Vbeta and 13 Jbeta segments. MiXCR was run by TCRdb on the immunoSEQ multiplex PCR reads, yielding one entry per CDR3 protein. The table includes about 140,000 distinct CDR3 sequences, 85% to 95% detected once. This entry comes from a study of CD8 T cells in Susac syndrome. Germline-derived CDR1 and CDR2 are GTSNPN and SVGIG (reference sequence). V shed 8 bases, J shed 7 bases, and the junction held 12 bases outside the gene matches. This CDR3 comprises 13 residues.

Source material: CD4+ T cells from PBMCs. The sequence came from a human donor with Susac syndrome. The gene calls are TRBV30 and TRBJ2-7; TRBD2 agrees at 9 bases. This CDR3 is CAGGTSSRGEQYF. The CDR3 DNA reads TGTGCCGGAGGGACTAGCAGCCGCGGGGAGCAGTACTTC.